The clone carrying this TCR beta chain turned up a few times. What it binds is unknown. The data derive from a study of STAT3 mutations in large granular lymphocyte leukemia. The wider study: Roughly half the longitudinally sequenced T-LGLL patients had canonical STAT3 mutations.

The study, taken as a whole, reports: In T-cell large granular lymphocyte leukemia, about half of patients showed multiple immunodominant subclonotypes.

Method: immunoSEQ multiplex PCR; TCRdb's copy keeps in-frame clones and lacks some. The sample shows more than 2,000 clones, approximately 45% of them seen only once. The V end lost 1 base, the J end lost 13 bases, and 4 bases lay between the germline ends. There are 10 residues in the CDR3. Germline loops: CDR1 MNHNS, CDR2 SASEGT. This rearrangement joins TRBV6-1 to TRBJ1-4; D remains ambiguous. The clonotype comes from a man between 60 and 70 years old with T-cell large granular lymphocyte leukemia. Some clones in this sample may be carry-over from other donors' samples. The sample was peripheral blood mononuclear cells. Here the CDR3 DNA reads TGTGCCAGCAGTGAAGGGGCACTGTTTTTT. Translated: CASSEGALFF.